A selection of T cell receptor beta chains follows, all from one sample in a study of blood T cell repertoires in COVID-19. The method was immunoSEQ multiplex PCR; TCRdb's version includes in-frame clones alone and lacks a portion of them. The table records roughly 570,000 clones, 85% to 90% of them present only once. The sequencing sample was made of peripheral blood. The source is a woman in her 50s with COVID-19, enrolled during active disease. CDR3s include the opening cysteine and the closing phenylalanine or tryptophan. The order of the fields is J gene, D gene, clone size, V gene, CDR3 DNA, CDR3 protein. A D gene is named only where the DNA matches it firmly. The size entry is marked missing in some rows and otherwise reads once, few, many or a size class.

>TRBJ1-2|.|.|TRBV2
TGTGCCAGCAGTCCCCGGGCAGGGGTCGACGGCTACACCTTC
CASSPRAGVDGYTF
>TRBJ2-1|TRBD2|.|TRBV11-3
TGTGCCAGCAGCCCCACGGGGGGAAATGAGCAGTTCTTC
CASSPTGGNEQFF
>TRBJ1-5|.|.|TRBV30
TGTGCCTGGAGTAGAGGGGAGGGAATAGGCAATCAGCCCCAGCATTTT
CAWSRGEGIGNQPQHF
>TRBJ1-1|.|.|TRBV27
TGTGCCAGCAGTTTATTGCCAGGGCCGAACACTGAAGCTTTCTTT
CASSLLPGPNTEAFF
>TRBJ2-2|.|.|TRBV6-6
TGTGCCAGCAGTTACTCAACTAACACCGGGGAGCTGTTTTTT
CASSYSTNTGELFF
>TRBJ2-1|TRBD1|.|TRBV5-1
TGCGCCAGCAGCTTACTACAGGGGGCATCCTACAATGAGCAGTTCTTC
CASSLLQGASYNEQFF
>TRBJ1-5|.|.|TRBV28
TGTGCCAGCAGTTTAATCGACAGAAGACAGCCCCAGCATTTT
CASSLIDRRQPQHF
>TRBJ1-1|.|.|TRBV18
TGTGCCAGCTCACCTAGCGGCGGATTGAACACTGAAGCTTTCTTT
CASSPSGGLNTEAFF
>TRBJ1-2|.|.|TRBV24-1
TGTGCCACCAGTGATTTGGACATCCGCCATGGCTACACCTTC
CATSDLDIRHGYTF
>TRBJ2-5|.|.|TRBV24-1
TGTGCCACCAGTGAGCCTAGGGGGTTGGGAGAGACCCAGTACTTC
CATSEPRGLGETQYF
>TRBJ1-1|.|.|TRBV10-2
TGCGCCAGCAGTGAGCTGGGACAAAACACTGAAGCTTTCTTT
CASSELGQNTEAFF
>TRBJ1-2|TRBD1|.|TRBV28
TGTGCCAGCAGTTTGGAAAGGGACAGGGCTAACTATGGCTACACCTTC
CASSLERDRANYGYTF
>TRBJ1-1|TRBD1|.|TRBV3-1/TRBV3-2
TGTGCCAGCAGCCAAACTCCAGGGGGGCTGAACACTGAAGCTTTCTTT
CASSQTPGGLNTEAFF
>TRBJ2-5|.|.|TRBV24-1
TGTGCCACCAGTGCTCGGGAGCGCGAGACCCAGTACTTC
CATSARERETQYF
>TRBJ1-1|.|.|TRBV6-1
TGTGCCAGCAGTGAAGTTGGCCGCCGCCTCTTT
CASSEVGRRLF
>TRBJ1-3|.|.|TRBV24-1
TGTGCCACCAGTGGGGCAGGGTCTGGAAACACCATATATTTT
CATSGAGSGNTIYF
>TRBJ1-2|.|few|TRBV2
TGTGCCAGCAGTGGAAGGGGCGGCTATGGCTACACCTTC
CASSGRGGYGYTF
>TRBJ1-5|.|many|TRBV30
TGTGCCTGGAGTGTGTGGGACAAGGGGAGATATAGCAATCAGCCCCAGCATTTT
CAWSVWDKGRYSNQPQHF
>TRBJ1-2|TRBD1|.|TRBV5-4
TGTGCCAGCAGCGGGGACAGGGGCGATGGCTACACCTTC
CASSGDRGDGYTF
>TRBJ2-1|TRBD2|.|TRBV6-6
TGTGCCAGCAGTTTGGCGGGGGGTGACAATGAGCAGTTCTTC
CASSLAGGDNEQFF
>TRBJ1-2|.|.|TRBV28
TGTGGGGTGGGGGCAGGGCCCTTTTATGGCTACACCTTC
CGVGAGPFYGYTF
>TRBJ2-2|TRBD2|.|TRBV18
TGTGCCAGCTCACCAAGAGCGGGGGGCACCGGGGAGCTGTTTTTT
CASSPRAGGTGELFF
>TRBJ1-4|.|.|TRBV29-1
TGCAGCGTTAAAGTCGGACAGAGTAATGAAAAACTGTTTTTT
CSVKVGQSNEKLFF
>TRBJ1-1|.|.|TRBV19
TGTGCCAGTTCCCCGGGAGGGAACACTGAAGCTTTCTTT
CASSPGGNTEAFF
>TRBJ2-1|.|.|TRBV5-4
TGTGCCAGCAGCTTGACTAGCCTCAATGAGCAGTTCTTC
CASSLTSLNEQFF